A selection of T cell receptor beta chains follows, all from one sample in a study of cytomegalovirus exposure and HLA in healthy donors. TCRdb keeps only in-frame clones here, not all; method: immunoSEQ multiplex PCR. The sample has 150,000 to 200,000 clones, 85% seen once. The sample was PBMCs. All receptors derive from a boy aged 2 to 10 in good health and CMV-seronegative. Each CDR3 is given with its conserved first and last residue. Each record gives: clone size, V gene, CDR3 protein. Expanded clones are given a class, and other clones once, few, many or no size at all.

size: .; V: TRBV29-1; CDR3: CSVIWTGNSYEQYF
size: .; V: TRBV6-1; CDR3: CASSRLAGETNTQYF
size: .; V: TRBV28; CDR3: CASRMDRVAGYTF
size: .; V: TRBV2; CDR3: CASSGTGYQPQHF
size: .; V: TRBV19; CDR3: CASSLRDRGGNEQFF
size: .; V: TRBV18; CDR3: CASSPRLAGEGTQYF
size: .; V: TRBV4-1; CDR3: CASSLNRPVAGKFYEQYF
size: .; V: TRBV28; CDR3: CASRAGQYEQYF
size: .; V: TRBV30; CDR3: CAWRGRGTEAFF
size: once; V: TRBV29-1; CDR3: CSAHLPGSGTGTGDGYTF
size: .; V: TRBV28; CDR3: CASSFQGSEASSYGYTF
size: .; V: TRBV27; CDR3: CASSLSTSSGQTIGYTF
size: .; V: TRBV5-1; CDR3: CASSLSQGYGYTF
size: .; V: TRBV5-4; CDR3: CASSLILAGGQISYNEQFF
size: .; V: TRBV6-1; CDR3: CATGTKSNSNQPQHF
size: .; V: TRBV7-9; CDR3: CSSSAGLAGGPKVGETQYF
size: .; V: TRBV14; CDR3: CASSHFDRSGNGEAFF
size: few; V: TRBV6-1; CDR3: CASSEFASGYNEQFF
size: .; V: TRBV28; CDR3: CASSWSAGLAGGGNSDTQYF
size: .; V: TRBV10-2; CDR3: CASSESSLTRYRNSNQPQHF
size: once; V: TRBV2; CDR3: CASTLIAGGSGDTQYF
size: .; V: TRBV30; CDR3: CAWTLGTGSNQPQHF
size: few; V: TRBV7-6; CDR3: CASSSNRFDSYNEQFF
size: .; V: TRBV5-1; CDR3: CASSLETGVNYGYTF
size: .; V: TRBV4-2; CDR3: CASSPEVGLIPHQYSPNSPLHF
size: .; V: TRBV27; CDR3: CASRGGDTYEQYF
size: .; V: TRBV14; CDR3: CASSQDLFREPYNEQFF
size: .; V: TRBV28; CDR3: CASSSGLAEQYF
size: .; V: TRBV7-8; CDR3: CASSPGLAGEFRHNEQFF
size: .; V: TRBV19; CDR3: CASRLRYGYTF
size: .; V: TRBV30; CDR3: CAWSPQGAYSPLHF
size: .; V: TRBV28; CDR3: CASSLRAGVFGNIQYF
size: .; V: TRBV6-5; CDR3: CASSYSDEQFF
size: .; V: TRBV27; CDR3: CASSFGYEQYF
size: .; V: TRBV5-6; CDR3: CASSRGQGAGEKLFF
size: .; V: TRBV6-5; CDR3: CASSYSDSYEQYF
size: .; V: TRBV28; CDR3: CASSLLAEGETQYF
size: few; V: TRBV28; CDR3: CASSQTGWGQKEQYF
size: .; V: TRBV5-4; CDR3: CASSLGGRVVTEAFF
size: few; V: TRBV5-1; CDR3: CASSLQPGSDTGELFF
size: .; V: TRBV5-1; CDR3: CASSVTGGAYEQYF
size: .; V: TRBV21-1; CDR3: CASSKCSGGQNSPLHF
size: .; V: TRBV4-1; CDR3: CASSQDLAGGLRSEQFF
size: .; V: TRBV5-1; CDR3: CASSQTGGHGYTF
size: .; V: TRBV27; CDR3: CASSSRSYNEQFF
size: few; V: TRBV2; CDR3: CASSISRTSFSYEQYF
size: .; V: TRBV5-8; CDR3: CASSLVLGDGYTF
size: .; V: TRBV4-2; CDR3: CASRLGQANTEAFF
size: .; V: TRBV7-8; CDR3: CASIGQGGSNQPQHF
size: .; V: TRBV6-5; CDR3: CASSYSTPGTDTQYF
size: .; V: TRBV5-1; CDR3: CASSSGLAGTVAYNEQFF
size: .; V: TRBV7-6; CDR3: CASSITSGGALDTQYF